Reported below is one TCR beta chain. Antigen specificity is unknown. Germline CDR1 reads GTSNPN; CDR2 reads SVGIG (reference sequence). The CDR3 loop spans 13 amino acids. V was pared by 0 bases and J by 3 bases, with 6 bases between. Once sorted, every population was more than 95% pure. This sample was included in a study of beta chain features in type 1 diabetes. Study conclusions and caveats: There was a possibility that cDNA sequencing over-represented cells with high TCR expression. Whether TCRB rearrangement is influenced by HLA type went unresolved here.

Sequenced material consisted of expressed TCRB transcripts (all of the isolated RNA was reverse transcribed). Samples of naive, central memory and regulatory T cells yielded a mean of around 4 million reads. Profiled with immunoSEQ multiplex PCR; TCRdb holds only in-frame clones, not every one. This sample has around 500,000 clones; roughly 31% occur once, and the top ten carry almost 0.065%. The sample consisted of naive CD4+ T cells from blood. The chain joins TRBV30 to TRBJ1-5; D ambiguous. This TCR was sampled from a man younger than 35 in good health. The CDR3 here is CAWSVQYNQPQHF. The CDR3 DNA reads as TGTGCCTGGAGTGTACAGTACAATCAGCCCCAGCATTTT. Full variable domain (missing parts from reference TRBV30 and TRBJ1-5): SQTIHQWPATLVQPVGSPLSLECTVEGTSNPNLYWYRQAAGRGLQLLFYSVGIGQISSEVPQNLSASRPQDRQFILSSKKLLLSDSGFYLCAWSVQYNQPQHFGDGTRLSIL.